Sequencing of this TCR beta chain was carried out in a study of PD-1 blockade in mismatch repair-deficient tumors. The protocol was immunoSEQ multiplex PCR, while the TCRdb copy is restricted to in-frame clones and leaves out a portion. Among 40,000 to 60,000 clones listed, about 84% were seen once. J was trimmed by 3 bases and V by 7 bases; bases with no gene match: 4. This CDR3 spans 14 amino acids. Germline assignment: CDR1 LGHNA and CDR2 YNFKEQ. The material sequenced was peripheral blood, taken approximately 18 weeks after starting pembrolizumab. The chain couples TRBV4-2 to TRBJ2-1; TRBD2 matches 9 bases. This clonotype originated in an adult with mismatch repair-deficient cancer. CDR3 region: CASKGGGVYNEQFF. CDR3 in DNA: TGTGCCAGCAAGGGCGGGGGGGTCTACAATGAGCAGTTCTTC.